This T cell receptor (beta chain) was identified in a study of T cells in Graves' hyperthyroidism and ophthalmopathy. Study background: Blood from the periphery was taken at initial diagnosis, before any treatment.

This CDR3 is built from 16 residues. From germline, CDR1 is MDHEN and CDR2 SYDVKM. The study, taken as a whole, reports: Most clonotypes that expanded in the thyroid above 0.001 also showed up in blood.

Reasons for excluding patients were uncontrolled infection, other autoimmune disease, pregnancy or lactation. More than 8.5 ml of fresh peripheral blood supplied the PBMCs. There are a few counts of this clonotype. Its antigen is not identified. The junction differs from germline at one of its ends, possibly a read error. Regions amplified from RNA transcripts were the TCR beta CDR3 regions. TCR CDR3 underwent first-round RT-PCR with the HTBI primer set. In TCRdb, the multiplex PCR reads were re-called with MiXCR into one record per CDR3 protein. Altogether 300,000 to 500,000 distinct CDR3 sequences are present, about 15% being singletons, with the ten largest covering approximately 30%.

V is TRBV28 and J is TRBJ2-7; 12 nucleotides match TRBD1. Sequenced input: blood. The sequence came from a woman aged 25 to 39 with Graves' hyperthyroidism. CDR3 in DNA: TGTGCCAGCAGTTTATCCGGGACAGGGGGCGGCTACGAGCGGTACTTC. This translates into CASSLSGTGGGYERYF. Full variable domain (outside the CDR3, taken from reference TRBV28 and TRBJ2-7): DVKVTQSSRYLVKRTGEKVFLECVQDMDHENMFWYRQDPGLGLRLIYFSYDVKMKEKGDIPEGYSVSREKKERFSLILESASTNQTSMYLCASSLSGTGGGYERYFGPGTRLTVT.